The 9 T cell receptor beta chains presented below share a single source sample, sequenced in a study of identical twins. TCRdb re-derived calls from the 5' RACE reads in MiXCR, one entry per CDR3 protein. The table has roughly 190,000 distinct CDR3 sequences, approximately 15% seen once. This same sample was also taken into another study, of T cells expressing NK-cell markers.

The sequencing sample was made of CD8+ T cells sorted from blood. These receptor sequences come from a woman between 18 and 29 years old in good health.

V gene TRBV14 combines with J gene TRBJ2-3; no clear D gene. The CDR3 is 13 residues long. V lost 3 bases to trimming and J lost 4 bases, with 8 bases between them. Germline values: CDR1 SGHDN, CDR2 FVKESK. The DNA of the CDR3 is TGTGCCAGCAGCCAGGGGTTGGCAGATACGCAGTATTTT. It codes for CASSQGLADTQYF.

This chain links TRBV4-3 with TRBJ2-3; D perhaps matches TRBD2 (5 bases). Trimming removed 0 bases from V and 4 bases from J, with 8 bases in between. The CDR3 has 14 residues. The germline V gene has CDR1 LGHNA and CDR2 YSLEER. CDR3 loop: CASSQDQRPDTQYF. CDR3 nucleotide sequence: TGCGCCAGCAGCCAAGATCAGCGGCCAGATACGCAGTATTTT.

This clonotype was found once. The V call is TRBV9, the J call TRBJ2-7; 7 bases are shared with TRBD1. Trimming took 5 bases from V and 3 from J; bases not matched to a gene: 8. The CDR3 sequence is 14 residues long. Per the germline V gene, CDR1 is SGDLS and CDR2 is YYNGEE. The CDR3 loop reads CASSETGWGYEQYF. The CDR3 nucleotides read TGTGCCAGCAGTGAGACAGGGTGGGGCTACGAGCAGTACTTC.

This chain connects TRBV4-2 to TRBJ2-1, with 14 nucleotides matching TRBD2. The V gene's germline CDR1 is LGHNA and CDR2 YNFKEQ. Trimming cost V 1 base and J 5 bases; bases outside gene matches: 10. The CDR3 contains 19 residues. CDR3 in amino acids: CASSQAPRGTSGGNNEQFF. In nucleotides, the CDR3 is TGTGCCAGCAGCCAAGCGCCCAGGGGGACTAGCGGGGGAAACAATGAGCAGTTCTTC.

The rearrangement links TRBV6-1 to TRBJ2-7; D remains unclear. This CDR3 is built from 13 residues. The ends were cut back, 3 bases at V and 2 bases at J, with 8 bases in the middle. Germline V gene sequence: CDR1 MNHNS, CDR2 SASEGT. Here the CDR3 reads CASSDLIPYEQYF. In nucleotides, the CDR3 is TGTGCCAGCAGTGACCTAATTCCCTACGAGCAGTACTTC.

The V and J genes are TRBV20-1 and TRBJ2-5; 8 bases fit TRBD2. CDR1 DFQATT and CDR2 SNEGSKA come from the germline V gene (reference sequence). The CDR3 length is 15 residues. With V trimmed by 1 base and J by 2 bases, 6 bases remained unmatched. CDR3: CSARVLAELQETQYF. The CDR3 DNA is TGCAGTGCTAGAGTACTAGCGGAGCTTCAAGAGACCCAGTACTTC.

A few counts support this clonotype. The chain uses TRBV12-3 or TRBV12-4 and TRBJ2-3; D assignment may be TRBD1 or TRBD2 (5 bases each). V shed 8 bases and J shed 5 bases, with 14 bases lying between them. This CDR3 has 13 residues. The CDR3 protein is CASGSGGRDTQYF. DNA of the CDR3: TGTGCCAGCGGCTCTGGGGGTAGAGATACGCAGTATTTT.

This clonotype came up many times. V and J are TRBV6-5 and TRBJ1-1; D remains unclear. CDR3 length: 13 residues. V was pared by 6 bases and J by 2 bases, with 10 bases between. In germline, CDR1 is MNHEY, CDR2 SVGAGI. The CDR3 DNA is TGTGCCAGCAGCTACGGGCCTAACACTGAAGCTTTCTTT. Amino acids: CASSYGPNTEAFF.

The CDR3 loop is CASSPDLAGENTDTQYF. DNA of the CDR3: TGTGCCAGCAGCCCTGATCTAGCGGGGGAGAACACAGATACGCAGTATTTT. The J gene is TRBJ2-3, the V gene TRBV12-3 or TRBV12-4, with TRBD2 matching 10 bases. The length of the CDR3 is 17 residues. After removal of 6 bases from V and 2 bases from J, the junction contained 11 bases not matched to a gene.